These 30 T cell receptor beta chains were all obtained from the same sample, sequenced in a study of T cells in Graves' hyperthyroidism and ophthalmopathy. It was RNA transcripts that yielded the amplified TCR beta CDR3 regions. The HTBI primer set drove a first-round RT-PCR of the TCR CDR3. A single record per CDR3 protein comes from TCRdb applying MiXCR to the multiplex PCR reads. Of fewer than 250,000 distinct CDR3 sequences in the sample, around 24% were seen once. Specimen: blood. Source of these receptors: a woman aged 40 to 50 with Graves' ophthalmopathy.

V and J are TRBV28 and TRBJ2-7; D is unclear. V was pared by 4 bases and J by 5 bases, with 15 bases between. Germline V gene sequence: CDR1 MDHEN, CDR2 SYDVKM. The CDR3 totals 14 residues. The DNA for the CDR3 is TGTGCCAGCAGTTCGCAGCCGCCCTTAAACGAGCAGTACTTC. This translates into CASSSQPPLNEQYF.

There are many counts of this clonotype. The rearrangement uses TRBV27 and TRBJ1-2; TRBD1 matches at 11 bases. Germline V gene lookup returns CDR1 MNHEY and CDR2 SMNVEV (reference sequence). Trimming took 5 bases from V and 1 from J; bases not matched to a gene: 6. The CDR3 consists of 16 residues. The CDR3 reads CASSPDRGRYNYGYTF. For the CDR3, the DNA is TGTGCCAGCAGTCCGGACAGGGGGCGATATAACTATGGCTACACCTTC.

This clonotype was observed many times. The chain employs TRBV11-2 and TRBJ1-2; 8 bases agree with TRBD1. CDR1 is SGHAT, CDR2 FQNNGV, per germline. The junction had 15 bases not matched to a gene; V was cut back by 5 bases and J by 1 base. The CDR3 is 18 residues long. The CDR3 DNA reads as TGTGCCAGCAGCCCACACTATACACGGACAGGGTTTAACTATGGCTACACCTTC. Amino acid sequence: CASSPHYTRTGFNYGYTF.

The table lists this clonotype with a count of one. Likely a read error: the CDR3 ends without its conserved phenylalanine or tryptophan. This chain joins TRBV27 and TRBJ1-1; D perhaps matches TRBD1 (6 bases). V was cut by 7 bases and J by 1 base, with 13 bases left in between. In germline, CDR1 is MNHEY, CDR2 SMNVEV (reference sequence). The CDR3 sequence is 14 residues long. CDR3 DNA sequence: TGTGCCAGCAAACGGGACAACTGGAACACTGAAGCTTTCCTT. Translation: CASKRDNWNTEAFL.

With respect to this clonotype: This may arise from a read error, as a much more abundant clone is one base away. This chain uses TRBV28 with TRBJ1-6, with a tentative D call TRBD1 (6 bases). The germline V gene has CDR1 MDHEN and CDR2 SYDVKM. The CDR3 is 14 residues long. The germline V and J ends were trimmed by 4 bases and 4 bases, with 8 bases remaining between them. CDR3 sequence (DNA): TGTGCCAGCAGTTGGACAGCTTATAATTCACCCCTCCACTTT. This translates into CASSWTAYNSPLHF.

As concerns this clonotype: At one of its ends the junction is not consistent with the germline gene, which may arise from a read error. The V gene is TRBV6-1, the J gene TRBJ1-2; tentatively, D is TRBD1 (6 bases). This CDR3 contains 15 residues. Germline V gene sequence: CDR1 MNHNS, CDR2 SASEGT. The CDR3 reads CGSSVSDRRPGGYTF. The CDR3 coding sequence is TGTGGCAGCAGTGTTTCCGACAGGCGGCCCGGGGGCTACACCTTC.

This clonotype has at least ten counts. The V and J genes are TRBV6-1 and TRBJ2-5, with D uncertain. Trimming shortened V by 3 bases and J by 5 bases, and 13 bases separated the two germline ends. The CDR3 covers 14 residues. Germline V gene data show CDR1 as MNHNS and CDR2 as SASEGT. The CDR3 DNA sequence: TGTGCCAGCAGTGACGAGCTAGATTCCGAGACCCAGTACTTC. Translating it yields CASSDELDSETQYF.

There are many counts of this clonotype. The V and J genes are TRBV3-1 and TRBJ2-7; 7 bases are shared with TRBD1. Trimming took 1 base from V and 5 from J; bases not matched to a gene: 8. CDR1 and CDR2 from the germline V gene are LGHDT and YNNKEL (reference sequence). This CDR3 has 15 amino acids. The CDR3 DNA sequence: TGTGCCAGCAGCCAAGGAGACAGGGATTACAACGAGCAGTACTTC. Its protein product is CASSQGDRDYNEQYF.

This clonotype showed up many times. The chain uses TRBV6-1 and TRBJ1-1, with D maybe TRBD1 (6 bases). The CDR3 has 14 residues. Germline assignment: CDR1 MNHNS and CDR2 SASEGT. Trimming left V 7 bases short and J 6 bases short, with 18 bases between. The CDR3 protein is CASTRRTDLAEAFF. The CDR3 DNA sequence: TGTGCCAGCACCCGCCGGACAGACTTGGCTGAAGCTTTCTTT.

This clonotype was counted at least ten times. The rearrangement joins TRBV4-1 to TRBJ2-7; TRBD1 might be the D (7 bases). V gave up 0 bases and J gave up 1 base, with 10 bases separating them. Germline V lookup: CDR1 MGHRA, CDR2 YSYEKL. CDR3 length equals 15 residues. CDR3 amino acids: CASSQEAGGSYEQYF. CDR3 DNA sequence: TGCGCCAGCAGCCAAGAAGCAGGGGGGTCCTACGAGCAGTACTTC.

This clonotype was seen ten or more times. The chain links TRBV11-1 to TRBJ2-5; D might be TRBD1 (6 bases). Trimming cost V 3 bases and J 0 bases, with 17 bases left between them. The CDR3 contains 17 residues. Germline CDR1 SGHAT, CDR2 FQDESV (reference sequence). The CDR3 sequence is CASSFFQIGQYQETQYF. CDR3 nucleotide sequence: TGTGCCAGCAGCTTCTTTCAGATCGGACAGTACCAAGAGACCCAGTACTTC.

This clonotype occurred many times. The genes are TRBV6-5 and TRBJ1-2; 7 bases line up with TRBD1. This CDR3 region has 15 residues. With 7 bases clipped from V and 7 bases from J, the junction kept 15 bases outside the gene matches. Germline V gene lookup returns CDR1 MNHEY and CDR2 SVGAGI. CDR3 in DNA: TGTGCCAGCACCCAGGGGGGGAGCGTCAGTTCTGGCTACACCTTC. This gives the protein CASTQGGSVSSGYTF.

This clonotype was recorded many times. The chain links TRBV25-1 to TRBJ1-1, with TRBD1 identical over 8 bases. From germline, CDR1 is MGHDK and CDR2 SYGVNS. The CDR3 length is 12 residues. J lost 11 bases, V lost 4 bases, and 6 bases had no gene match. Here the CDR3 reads CASSAPTGVAFF. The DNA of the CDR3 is TGTGCCAGCAGTGCGCCGACAGGGGTTGCTTTCTTT.

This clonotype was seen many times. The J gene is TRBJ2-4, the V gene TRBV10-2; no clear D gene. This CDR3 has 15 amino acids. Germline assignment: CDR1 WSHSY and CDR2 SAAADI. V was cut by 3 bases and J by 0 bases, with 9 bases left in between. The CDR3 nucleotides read TGCGCCAGCAGTGACAGTTCGTTAGCCAAAAACATTCAGTACTTC. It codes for CASSDSSLAKNIQYF.

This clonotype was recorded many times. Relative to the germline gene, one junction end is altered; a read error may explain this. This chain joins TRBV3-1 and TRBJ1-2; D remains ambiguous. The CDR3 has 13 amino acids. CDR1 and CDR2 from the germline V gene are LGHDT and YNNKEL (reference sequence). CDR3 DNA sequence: TGTGCCAGCCGCCAGGAGCCGGAGTATGGCTACACCTTC. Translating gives CASRQEPEYGYTF.

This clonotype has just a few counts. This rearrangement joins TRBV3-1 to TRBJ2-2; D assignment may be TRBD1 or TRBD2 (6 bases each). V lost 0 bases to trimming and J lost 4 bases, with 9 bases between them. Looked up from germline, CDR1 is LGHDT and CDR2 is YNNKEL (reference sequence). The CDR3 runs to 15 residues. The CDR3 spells CASSQEGGPTGELFF. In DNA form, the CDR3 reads TGTGCCAGCAGCCAAGAGGGGGGCCCCACCGGGGAGCTGTTTTTT.

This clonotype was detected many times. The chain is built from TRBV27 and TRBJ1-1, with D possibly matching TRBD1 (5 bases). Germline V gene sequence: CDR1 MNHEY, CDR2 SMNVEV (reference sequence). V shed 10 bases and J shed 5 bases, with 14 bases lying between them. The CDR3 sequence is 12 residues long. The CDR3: CATLGGETEAFF. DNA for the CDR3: TGTGCCACCCTGGGGGGGGAGACTGAAGCTTTCTTT.

This CDR3 reads CASSSGTSGGYGELFF. CDR3 DNA: TGTGCCAGCAGCTCCGGGACTAGCGGGGGGTACGGGGAGCTGTTTTTT. The chain is built from TRBV12-3 or TRBV12-4 and TRBJ2-2; 15 bases line up with TRBD2. After removal of 6 bases from V and 7 bases from J, the junction contained 6 bases not matched to a gene. The CDR3 runs 16 residues.

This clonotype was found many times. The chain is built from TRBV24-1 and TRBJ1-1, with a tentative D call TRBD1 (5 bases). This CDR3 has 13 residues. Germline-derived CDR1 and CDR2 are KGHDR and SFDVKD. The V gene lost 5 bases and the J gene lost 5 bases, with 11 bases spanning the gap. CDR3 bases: TGTGCCACCAGTGCCCGACGGGGGACTGAAGCTTTCTTT. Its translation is CATSARRGTEAFF.

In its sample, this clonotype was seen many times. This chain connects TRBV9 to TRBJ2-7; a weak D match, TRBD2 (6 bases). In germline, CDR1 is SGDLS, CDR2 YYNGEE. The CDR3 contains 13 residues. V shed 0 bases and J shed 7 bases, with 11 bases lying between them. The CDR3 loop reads CASSVGSGLEQYF. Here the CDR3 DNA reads TGTGCCAGCAGCGTAGGTAGCGGTCTTGAGCAGTACTTC.

The CDR3 nucleotides are TGTGCCAGCAGTTTTCGGGACAGGGCCTACTATGGCTACACCTTC. Protein: CASSFRDRAYYGYTF. The gene calls are TRBV6-2 or TRBV6-3 and TRBJ1-2, with TRBD1 matching over 9 bases. Germline V gives CDR1 MNHEY, CDR2 SVGEGT. The CDR3 length is 15 residues. The V and J ends lost 4 bases and 3 bases, in that order; junction bases with no gene match: 6.

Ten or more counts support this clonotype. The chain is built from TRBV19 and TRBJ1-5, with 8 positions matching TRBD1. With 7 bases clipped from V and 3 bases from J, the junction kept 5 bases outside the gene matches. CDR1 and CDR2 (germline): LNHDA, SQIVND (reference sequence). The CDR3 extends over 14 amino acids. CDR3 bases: TGTGCCAGTACGGGACAGGCCCTCAATCAGCCCCAGCATTTT. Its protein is CASTGQALNQPQHF.

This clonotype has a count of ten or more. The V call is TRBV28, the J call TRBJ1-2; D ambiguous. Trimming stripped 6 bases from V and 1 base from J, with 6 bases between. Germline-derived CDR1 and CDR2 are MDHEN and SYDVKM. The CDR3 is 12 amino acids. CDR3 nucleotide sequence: TGTGCCAGCAGGAATTTTAACTATGGCTACACCTTC. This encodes CASRNFNYGYTF.

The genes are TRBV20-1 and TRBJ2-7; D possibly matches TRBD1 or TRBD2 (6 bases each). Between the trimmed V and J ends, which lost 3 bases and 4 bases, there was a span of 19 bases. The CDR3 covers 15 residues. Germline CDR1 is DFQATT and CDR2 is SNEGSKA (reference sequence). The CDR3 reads CSASPPVGGEYEQYF. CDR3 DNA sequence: TGCAGTGCTAGCCCCCCTGTGGGGGGCGAGTACGAGCAGTACTTC.

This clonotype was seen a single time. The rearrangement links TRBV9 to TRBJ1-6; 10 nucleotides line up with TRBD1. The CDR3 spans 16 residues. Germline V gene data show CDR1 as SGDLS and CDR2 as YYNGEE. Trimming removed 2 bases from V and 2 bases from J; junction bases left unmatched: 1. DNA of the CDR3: TGTGCCAGCAGCGTGACAGGGGGCGCCTATAATTCACCCCTCCACTTT. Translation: CASSVTGGAYNSPLHF.

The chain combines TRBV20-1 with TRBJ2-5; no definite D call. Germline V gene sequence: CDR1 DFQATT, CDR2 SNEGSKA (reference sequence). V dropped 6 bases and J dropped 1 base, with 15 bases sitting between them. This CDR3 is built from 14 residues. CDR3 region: CSASLGLAQETQYF. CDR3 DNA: TGCAGTGCCAGCCTGGGGTTGGCCCAAGAGACCCAGTACTTC.

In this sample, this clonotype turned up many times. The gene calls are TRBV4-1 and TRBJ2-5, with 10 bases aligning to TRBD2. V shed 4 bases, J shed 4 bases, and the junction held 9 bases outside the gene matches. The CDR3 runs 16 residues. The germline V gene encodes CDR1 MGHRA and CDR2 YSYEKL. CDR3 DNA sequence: TGCGCCAGCAGCCCGGGTGGACTAGCGGCTAGAGAGACCCAGTACTTC. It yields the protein CASSPGGLAARETQYF.

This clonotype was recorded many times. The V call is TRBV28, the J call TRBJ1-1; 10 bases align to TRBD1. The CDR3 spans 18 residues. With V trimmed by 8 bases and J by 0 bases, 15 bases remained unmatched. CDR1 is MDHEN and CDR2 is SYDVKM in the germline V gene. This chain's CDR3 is CASGLPDRGRGMNTEAFF. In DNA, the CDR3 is TGTGCCAGCGGCTTACCCGACAGGGGGCGGGGGATGAACACTGAAGCTTTCTTT.

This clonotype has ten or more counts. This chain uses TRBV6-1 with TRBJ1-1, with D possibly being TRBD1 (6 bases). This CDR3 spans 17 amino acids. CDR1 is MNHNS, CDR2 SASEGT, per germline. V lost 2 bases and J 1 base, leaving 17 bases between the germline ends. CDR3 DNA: TGTGCCAGCAGTGAACGAGGATGGGGACAAGGGAACACTGAAGCTTTCTTT. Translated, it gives CASSERGWGQGNTEAFF.

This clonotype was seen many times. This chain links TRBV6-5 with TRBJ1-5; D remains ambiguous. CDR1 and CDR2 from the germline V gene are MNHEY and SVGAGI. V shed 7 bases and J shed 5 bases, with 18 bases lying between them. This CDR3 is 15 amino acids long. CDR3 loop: CASNPTGEPYQPQHF. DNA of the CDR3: TGTGCCAGCAACCCAACCGGGGAACCCTATCAGCCCCAGCATTTT.